This T cell receptor (beta chain) is drawn from a study of beta chain features in type 1 diabetes. The V and J ends lost 3 bases and 4 bases respectively, with 16 bases between them. This CDR3 spans 16 amino acids. Germline V gene data show CDR1 as KGHSH and CDR2 as LQKENI. This clone was counted a few times. Its cognate antigen is unknown. cDNA synthesis used the whole RNA isolate, giving expressed TCRB sequences. Only in-frame clones appear in the TCRdb table, and some are missing; sequencing was by immunoSEQ multiplex PCR. The sample has 300,000 to 350,000 clones, approximately 15% seen once. Overall study findings and caveats: Using cDNA template may skew counts toward highly expressing activated cells. Patients with Type 1 diabetes showed moderately but significantly shorter TCRB CDR3s in all four CD4+ subsets.

The sequencing input was naive CD4+ T cells from blood. The TCR sequence derives from a woman between 18 and 29 years old with type 1 diabetes. The gene calls are TRBV18 and TRBJ1-5, with D tentatively TRBD1 (5 bases). CDR3 region: CASSPGGAPINQPQHF. The DNA for the CDR3 is TGTGCCAGCTCACCGGGTGGGGCCCCAATTAATCAGCCCCAGCATTTT.